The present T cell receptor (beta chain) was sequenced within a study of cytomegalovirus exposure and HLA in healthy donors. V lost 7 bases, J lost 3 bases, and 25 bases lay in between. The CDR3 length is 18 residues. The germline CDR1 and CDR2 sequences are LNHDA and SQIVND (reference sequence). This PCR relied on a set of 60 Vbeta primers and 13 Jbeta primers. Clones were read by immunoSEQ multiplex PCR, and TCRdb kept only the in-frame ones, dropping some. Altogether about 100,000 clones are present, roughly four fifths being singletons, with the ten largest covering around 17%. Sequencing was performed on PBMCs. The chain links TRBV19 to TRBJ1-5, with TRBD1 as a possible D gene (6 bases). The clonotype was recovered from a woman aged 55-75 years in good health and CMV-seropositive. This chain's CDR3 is CASTPQGPILKTNQPQHF. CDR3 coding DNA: TGTGCCAGTACCCCACAGGGACCTATCCTAAAGACCAATCAGCCCCAGCATTTT.